This TCR beta chain was retrieved from a study of T cell changes during pregnancy in multiple sclerosis. The junction had 3 bases not matched to a gene; V was cut back by 4 bases and J by 0 bases. The CDR3 consists of 15 residues. Germline V gene lookup returns CDR1 SGHRS and CDR2 YFSETQ. Some clones are missing from TCRdb's copy, which holds only in-frame ones; the method was immunoSEQ multiplex PCR. The sample records tens of thousands of clones, 87% being singletons. This specimen was CD8+ T cells from peripheral blood mononuclear cells, taken after pregnancy. This chain joins TRBV5-1 and TRBJ1-1, with TRBD1 identical over 10 bases. The sequence was obtained from a female donor with multiple sclerosis, enrolled in a pregnancy study. This CDR3 reads CASSTGQGVNTEAFF. The CDR3 DNA reads TGCGCCAGCAGCACCGGACAGGGGGTGAACACTGAAGCTTTCTTT. Variable domain in full (rest from reference TRBV5-1 and TRBJ1-1): KAGVTQTPRYLIKTRGQQVTLSCSPISGHRSVSWYQQTPGQGLQFLFEYFSETQRNKGNFPGRFSGRQFSNSRSEMNVSTLELGDSALYLCASSTGQGVNTEAFFGQGTRLTVV.